Below are 6 T cell receptor beta chains sequenced from a single sample in a study of T cell responses to AZD1222 COVID-19 vaccine. Clones were read by immunoSEQ multiplex PCR, and TCRdb kept only the in-frame ones, dropping some. The sample holds about 180,000 clones, approximately 86% seen once. Sample: peripheral blood, taken 28 days after the second AZD1222 dose. These TCRs come from an adult who received the AZD1222 COVID-19 vaccine.

The chain uses TRBV5-4 and TRBJ2-2, with 9 bases that match TRBD1. CDR1 is SGHNT, CDR2 YYREEE, per germline (reference sequence). Unmatched junction bases numbered 9, after V lost 5 bases and J lost 7 bases. The CDR3 has 15 residues. The CDR3 DNA reads as TGTGCCAGCAGTAAACAGGGGGCGTCGATCGGGGAGCTGTTTTTT. Amino acids: CASSKQGASIGELFF.

The CDR3: CASSQGRGQGAHQPQHF. The CDR3, as DNA: TGCGCCAGCAGCCAAGGAAGGGGACAGGGGGCACATCAGCCCCAGCATTTT. The J gene is TRBJ1-5, the V gene TRBV4-1; 12 nucleotides align to TRBD1. The CDR3 loop spans 17 amino acids. Unmatched junction bases numbered 6, after V lost 1 base and J lost 5 bases. Looked up from germline, CDR1 is MGHRA and CDR2 is YSYEKL.

The chain joins TRBV4-3 to TRBJ1-5; D perhaps matches TRBD1 (6 bases). This CDR3 has 15 residues. Germline V gives CDR1 LGHNA, CDR2 YSLEER. V dropped 1 base and J dropped 0 bases, with 7 bases sitting between them. Written as DNA, the CDR3 is TGCGCCAGCAGCCAAGGGGGGCTTAGCAATCAGCCCCAGCATTTT. Protein: CASSQGGLSNQPQHF.

This chain connects TRBV18 to TRBJ2-7, with 9 bases matching TRBD1. V gave up 0 bases and J gave up 6 bases; unmatched junction bases: 3. This CDR3 is built from 14 residues. Germline CDR1 reads KGHSH; CDR2 reads LQKENI. CDR3 residues: CASSPPDRGREQYF. The CDR3 bases are TGTGCCAGCTCACCACCGGACAGGGGTCGCGAGCAGTACTTC.

The gene calls are TRBV2 and TRBJ2-3; 15 bases are shared with TRBD2. This CDR3 has 16 amino acids. Looked up from germline, CDR1 is SNHLY and CDR2 is FYNNEI. The V segment lost 7 bases and the J segment 4 bases; nucleotides outside the gene matches: 6. The CDR3: CASTLRTSGGADTQYF. The CDR3 region has the DNA TGTGCCAGCACCCTTCGGACTAGCGGGGGGGCAGATACGCAGTATTTT.

The chain has TRBV9 and TRBJ2-1, with unresolved D. Germline lookup yields CDR1 SGDLS and CDR2 YYNGEE. Trimming removed 0 bases from V and 2 bases from J, with 9 bases in between. CDR3 length equals 15 residues. CDR3 DNA: TGTGCCAGCAGCGTAGGTGGGGATCCCTACAATGAGCAGTTCTTC. This translates into CASSVGGDPYNEQFF.